This T cell receptor beta chain was retrieved from a study of cytomegalovirus exposure and HLA in healthy donors. Study information: A later analysis reported the same platform for the approximately 110 validation repertoires and the roughly 700 first-cohort repertoires.

Produced via immunoSEQ multiplex PCR; TCRdb's table is partial and in-frame only. This table holds roughly 150,000 clones, roughly 84% found once. There are 14 residues in the CDR3. Germline values: CDR1 MRHNA, CDR2 SNTAGT. V lost 0 bases and J lost 5, with 7 bases in between. Study observations and caveats: Rarity characterized most TCR sequences, yet some public TCRs appeared in many donors.

With respect to this clone: Its cognate antigen is unknown.

The sequencing input was PBMCs. The clonotype was recovered from a young man in good health and CMV-seropositive. This chain uses TRBV6-4 with TRBJ2-2; TRBD2 might be the D (5 bases). The CDR3 spells CASSDSRETGELFF. Written as DNA, the CDR3 is TGTGCCAGCAGTGACTCACGGGAAACCGGGGAGCTGTTTTTT.